A selection of T cell receptor beta chains follows, all from one sample in a study of T cell changes during pregnancy in multiple sclerosis. TCRdb's copy holds only in-frame clones and misses some; the assay was immunoSEQ multiplex PCR. The table records tens of thousands of clones, around 92% of them present only once. The specimen comprised peripheral blood, sampled after pregnancy. The receptors were gathered from a female donor with multiple sclerosis, enrolled in a pregnancy study. Both conserved end residues are part of each CDR3. Each record gives: D gene, V gene, J gene, clone size, CDR3 protein, CDR3 DNA. D genes are given only for firm matches. Size is omitted from some rows. Given values are once, few, many or a class for expanded clones.

d_call: TRBD1; v_call: TRBV19; j_call: TRBJ2-5; clone_size: NA; cdr3_aa: CASHLRGREETQYF; cdr3_nt: TGTGCCAGCCACCTAAGGGGGCGGGAAGAGACCCAGTACTTC
d_call: NA; v_call: TRBV1; j_call: TRBJ1-5; clone_size: once; cdr3_aa: CTSSLRTGRRGNQPQHF; cdr3_nt: TGCACCAGCAGCCTGCGGACAGGTAGAAGAGGAAATCAGCCCCAGCATTTT
d_call: TRBD2; v_call: TRBV19; j_call: TRBJ2-1; clone_size: NA; cdr3_aa: CASSSSGGARNEQFF; cdr3_nt: TGTGCCAGTAGTAGTAGCGGGGGGGCCCGCAATGAGCAGTTCTTC
d_call: TRBD1; v_call: TRBV6-1; j_call: TRBJ1-5; clone_size: once; cdr3_aa: CASMGRTGNNQPQHF; cdr3_nt: TGTGCCAGCATGGGACGGACAGGGAACAATCAGCCCCAGCATTTT
d_call: TRBD1; v_call: TRBV7-9; j_call: TRBJ2-2; clone_size: NA; cdr3_aa: CASSLRQGFGELFF; cdr3_nt: TGTGCCAGCAGCCTTCGACAGGGATTCGGGGAGCTGTTTTTT
d_call: TRBD1; v_call: TRBV5-4; j_call: TRBJ1-1; clone_size: NA; cdr3_aa: CASSLRDRSTEAFF; cdr3_nt: TGTGCCAGCAGCTTGAGGGACAGGTCGACTGAAGCTTTCTTT
d_call: TRBD1; v_call: TRBV13; j_call: TRBJ1-1; clone_size: NA; cdr3_aa: CASSLGVRGVEAFF; cdr3_nt: TGTGCCAGCAGCTTAGGGGTCAGGGGGGTAGAAGCTTTCTTT
d_call: NA; v_call: TRBV30; j_call: TRBJ1-5; clone_size: NA; cdr3_aa: CAWSTGRGQPQHF; cdr3_nt: TGTGCCTGGAGTACAGGACGCGGTCAGCCCCAGCATTTT
d_call: TRBD1; v_call: TRBV5-4; j_call: TRBJ1-6; clone_size: NA; cdr3_aa: CASSQGQGKNSPLHF; cdr3_nt: TGTGCCAGCAGCCAGGGACAGGGTAAGAATTCACCCCTCCACTTT
d_call: NA; v_call: TRBV15; j_call: TRBJ1-2; clone_size: NA; cdr3_aa: CATSTVDRPGYTF; cdr3_nt: TGTGCCACCAGCACCGTAGACAGGCCTGGCTACACCTTC
d_call: NA; v_call: TRBV5-6; j_call: TRBJ2-6; clone_size: once; cdr3_aa: CASSFDGGKGANVLTF; cdr3_nt: TGTGCCAGCAGTTTCGACGGGGGTAAGGGGGCCAACGTCCTGACTTTC
d_call: NA; v_call: TRBV19; j_call: TRBJ1-5; clone_size: NA; cdr3_aa: CASSINPNQPQHF; cdr3_nt: TGTGCCAGTAGTATCAATCCCAATCAGCCCCAGCATTTT
d_call: NA; v_call: TRBV6-6; j_call: TRBJ2-1; clone_size: NA; cdr3_aa: CASSYTAYNEQFF; cdr3_nt: TGTGCCAGCAGTTACACGGCCTACAATGAGCAGTTCTTC
d_call: NA; v_call: TRBV7-2; j_call: TRBJ2-7; clone_size: NA; cdr3_aa: CASSFSQGSYEQYF; cdr3_nt: TGTGCCAGCAGCTTCTCACAGGGCTCCTACGAGCAGTACTTC
d_call: NA; v_call: TRBV5-6; j_call: TRBJ2-7; clone_size: NA; cdr3_aa: CASSLRGGASRFYEQYF; cdr3_nt: TGTGCCAGCAGCTTGAGGGGGGGGGCCTCTCGATTCTACGAGCAGTACTTC
d_call: NA; v_call: TRBV5-6; j_call: TRBJ2-7; clone_size: once; cdr3_aa: CASSLQVDTDYEQYF; cdr3_nt: TGTGCCAGCAGCTTGCAGGTAGATACGGACTACGAGCAGTACTTC
d_call: TRBD2; v_call: TRBV9; j_call: TRBJ2-1; clone_size: NA; cdr3_aa: CASSVRAGGSNEQFF; cdr3_nt: TGTGCCAGCAGCGTGCGAGCGGGGGGGAGCAATGAGCAGTTCTTC
d_call: NA; v_call: TRBV7-2; j_call: TRBJ2-2; clone_size: NA; cdr3_aa: CASREQYPGELFF; cdr3_nt: TGTGCCAGCAGGGAGCAGTATCCCGGGGAGCTGTTTTTT
d_call: NA; v_call: TRBV19; j_call: TRBJ2-7; clone_size: NA; cdr3_aa: CASRARDTSYEQYF; cdr3_nt: TGTGCCAGTAGGGCACGGGACACTTCCTACGAGCAGTACTTC
d_call: NA; v_call: TRBV7-2; j_call: TRBJ2-1; clone_size: NA; cdr3_aa: CASSFEAGAYVWDEQFF; cdr3_nt: TGTGCCAGCAGCTTCGAGGCGGGGGCTTACGTTTGGGATGAGCAGTTCTTC
d_call: TRBD2; v_call: TRBV2; j_call: TRBJ2-3; clone_size: NA; cdr3_aa: CATRGTSGPDTQYF; cdr3_nt: TGTGCCACCCGAGGGACTAGCGGTCCAGATACGCAGTATTTT
d_call: TRBD1; v_call: TRBV7-9; j_call: TRBJ2-3; clone_size: once; cdr3_aa: CASSATGESHTDTQYF; cdr3_nt: TGTGCCAGCAGCGCGACAGGGGAGAGCCATACAGATACGCAGTATTTT
d_call: TRBD1; v_call: TRBV5-1; j_call: TRBJ2-7; clone_size: NA; cdr3_aa: CASSTGQGSYEQYF; cdr3_nt: TGCGCCAGCAGCACGGGACAGGGCTCCTACGAGCAGTACTTC
d_call: NA; v_call: TRBV7-9; j_call: TRBJ2-3; clone_size: NA; cdr3_aa: CASRDVGGSDTQYF; cdr3_nt: TGTGCCAGCAGAGACGTTGGGGGGTCAGATACGCAGTATTTT
d_call: NA; v_call: TRBV18; j_call: TRBJ1-1; clone_size: NA; cdr3_aa: CASSPRENRAFTEAFF; cdr3_nt: TGTGCCAGCTCACCACGGGAGAACAGGGCCTTCACTGAAGCTTTCTTT
d_call: NA; v_call: TRBV10-3; j_call: TRBJ2-4; clone_size: NA; cdr3_aa: CAISESTRVKNIQYF; cdr3_nt: TGTGCCATCAGTGAGTCGACCAGGGTCAAAAACATTCAGTACTTC
d_call: NA; v_call: TRBV19; j_call: TRBJ2-5; clone_size: NA; cdr3_aa: CASSRQVLAQETQYF; cdr3_nt: TGTGCCAGTAGTAGACAGGTTTTGGCCCAAGAGACCCAGTACTTC
d_call: NA; v_call: TRBV14; j_call: TRBJ2-5; clone_size: NA; cdr3_aa: CASSQDRRREETQYF; cdr3_nt: TGTGCCAGCAGCCAAGATCGGCGGCGGGAAGAGACCCAGTACTTC
d_call: NA; v_call: TRBV4-3; j_call: TRBJ2-3; clone_size: NA; cdr3_aa: CASSLTRVGRTDTQYF; cdr3_nt: TGCGCCAGCAGCCTCACCCGGGTGGGTCGTACAGATACGCAGTATTTT
d_call: TRBD2; v_call: TRBV6-4; j_call: TRBJ2-3; clone_size: NA; cdr3_aa: CASSGLAGESTDTQYF; cdr3_nt: TGTGCCAGCAGTGGACTAGCGGGAGAAAGCACAGATACGCAGTATTTT
d_call: TRBD1; v_call: TRBV6-1; j_call: TRBJ1-2; clone_size: NA; cdr3_aa: CASRGQGDWYGYTF; cdr3_nt: TGTGCCAGCAGGGGACAGGGGGATTGGTATGGCTACACCTTC
d_call: TRBD2; v_call: TRBV7-9; j_call: TRBJ2-3; clone_size: NA; cdr3_aa: CASSQGGTRLAGWDTQYF; cdr3_nt: TGTGCCAGCAGCCAAGGTGGAACCAGACTAGCGGGGTGGGATACGCAGTATTTT
d_call: TRBD1; v_call: TRBV7-9; j_call: TRBJ2-3; clone_size: NA; cdr3_aa: CASSRDRSTDTQYF; cdr3_nt: TGTGCCAGCAGCCGGGACAGAAGCACAGATACGCAGTATTTT
d_call: TRBD1; v_call: TRBV18; j_call: TRBJ1-2; clone_size: NA; cdr3_aa: CASSLLRQGDLPPNYGYTF; cdr3_nt: TGTGCCAGCTCACTACTAAGACAGGGGGACTTACCTCCTAACTATGGCTACACCTTC
d_call: NA; v_call: TRBV9; j_call: TRBJ1-5; clone_size: NA; cdr3_aa: CASSVGESDQPQHF; cdr3_nt: TGTGCCAGCAGCGTCGGAGAATCGGATCAGCCCCAGCATTTT
d_call: TRBD1; v_call: TRBV5-1; j_call: TRBJ1-2; clone_size: NA; cdr3_aa: CASSLTGAINYGYTF; cdr3_nt: TGCGCCAGCAGCTTGACAGGGGCCATTAACTATGGCTACACCTTC
d_call: TRBD1; v_call: TRBV7-2; j_call: TRBJ2-7; clone_size: NA; cdr3_aa: CASGQVYEQYF; cdr3_nt: TGTGCCAGCGGACAGGTGTACGAGCAGTACTTC
d_call: NA; v_call: TRBV9; j_call: TRBJ1-5; clone_size: NA; cdr3_aa: CASSVDAVGNQPQHF; cdr3_nt: TGTGCCAGCAGCGTAGACGCTGTAGGCAATCAGCCCCAGCATTTT
d_call: TRBD2; v_call: TRBV7-2; j_call: TRBJ2-2; clone_size: NA; cdr3_aa: CASRPGGTNTGELFF; cdr3_nt: TGTGCCAGCCGCCCGGGGGGAACGAACACCGGGGAGCTGTTTTTT
d_call: NA; v_call: TRBV4-3; j_call: TRBJ2-3; clone_size: NA; cdr3_aa: CASSQDLLWSDTQYF; cdr3_nt: TGCGCCAGCAGCCAAGATCTCCTATGGTCGGATACGCAGTATTTT
d_call: NA; v_call: TRBV4-2; j_call: TRBJ2-3; clone_size: NA; cdr3_aa: CASSQSQTRAGGDTQYF; cdr3_nt: TGTGCCAGCAGCCAGTCCCAGACTAGGGCCGGTGGTGATACGCAGTATTTT
d_call: NA; v_call: TRBV18; j_call: TRBJ1-1; clone_size: few; cdr3_aa: CASSPLPGGTEAFF; cdr3_nt: TGTGCCAGCTCACCATTGCCCGGGGGCACTGAAGCTTTCTTT
d_call: TRBD1; v_call: TRBV29-1; j_call: TRBJ2-7; clone_size: once; cdr3_aa: CSVRQGAYEQYF; cdr3_nt: TGCAGCGTAAGACAGGGGGCGTACGAGCAGTACTTC
d_call: NA; v_call: TRBV6-5; j_call: TRBJ2-3; clone_size: NA; cdr3_aa: CASSYQGPSLSGTQYF; cdr3_nt: TGTGCCAGCAGTTATCAGGGGCCCTCTCTGTCTGGTACGCAGTATTTT
d_call: NA; v_call: TRBV6-1; j_call: TRBJ2-1; clone_size: NA; cdr3_aa: CASSPGGSSYNEQFF; cdr3_nt: TGTGCCAGCAGTCCAGGGGGGAGCTCCTACAATGAGCAGTTCTTC
d_call: NA; v_call: TRBV30; j_call: TRBJ1-4; clone_size: NA; cdr3_aa: CAWSQRQINEKLFF; cdr3_nt: TGTGCCTGGAGTCAGAGGCAGATTAATGAAAAACTGTTTTTT
d_call: TRBD1; v_call: TRBV30; j_call: TRBJ1-2; clone_size: NA; cdr3_aa: CAWSDVGTVGIHGYTF; cdr3_nt: TGTGCCTGGAGCGACGTAGGGACAGTCGGAATTCATGGCTACACCTTC
d_call: NA; v_call: TRBV14; j_call: TRBJ1-1; clone_size: NA; cdr3_aa: CASSQDSLEPMNTEAFF; cdr3_nt: TGTGCCAGCAGCCAAGATTCGTTGGAGCCCATGAACACTGAAGCTTTCTTT
d_call: NA; v_call: TRBV11-2; j_call: TRBJ1-4; clone_size: NA; cdr3_aa: CASSLDGAGNEKLFF; cdr3_nt: TGTGCCAGCAGCTTAGATGGGGCAGGGAATGAAAAACTGTTTTTT
d_call: TRBD2; v_call: TRBV18; j_call: TRBJ2-7; clone_size: NA; cdr3_aa: CASSPSGGAYEQYF; cdr3_nt: TGTGCCAGCTCACCAAGCGGGGGGGCCTACGAGCAGTACTTC
d_call: NA; v_call: TRBV28; j_call: TRBJ1-1; clone_size: NA; cdr3_aa: CASSLFGQGLPEAFF; cdr3_nt: TGTGCCAGCAGTTTATTCGGGCAGGGCCTGCCTGAAGCTTTCTTT
d_call: TRBD1; v_call: TRBV7-8; j_call: TRBJ1-1; clone_size: NA; cdr3_aa: CASRRQGNTEAFF; cdr3_nt: TGTGCCAGCAGGAGACAGGGGAACACTGAAGCTTTCTTT
d_call: NA; v_call: TRBV15; j_call: TRBJ2-5; clone_size: NA; cdr3_aa: CATSRALQGPKQETQYF; cdr3_nt: TGTGCCACCAGCAGAGCCTTACAGGGACCCAAGCAAGAGACCCAGTACTTC